This T cell receptor (beta chain) emerged from a study of tumor-infiltrating lymphocytes in oesophageal squamous cell carcinoma. The CDR3 is made up of 18 amino acids. The germline CDR1 and CDR2 sequences are SGHVS and FQNEAQ. TCRdb processed the PCR reads anew with MiXCR; each CDR3 protein has one entry. This table holds more than 15,000 distinct CDR3 sequences, 50% found once. This chain joins TRBV7-8 and TRBJ2-5, with 7 bases identical to TRBD1. The tail of the sequence fits TRBJ2-7 better, so the J call may be wrong. This TCR derives from a male donor with esophageal squamous cell carcinoma. The sample was esophageal tumor tissue. The CDR3 reads CASSLGQGIEVRLYEQYF. Here the CDR3 DNA reads TGTGCCAGCAGCTTAGGACAGGGAATTGAGGTCCGCCTCTACGAGCAGTACTTC.